This T cell receptor beta chain was observed in a study of blood T cell repertoires in COVID-19. The wider study: Material from acute and convalescent COVID-19 was sourced from the United States, Italy and Spain. T cells, B-cell-depleted T cells, or PBMCs supplied cDNA or gDNA.

V was trimmed by 4 bases and J by 5 bases, leaving 7 bases between them. This CDR3 contains 12 residues. CDR1 and CDR2 from the germline V gene are SEHNR and FQNEAQ (reference sequence). Authors' methods: From reference gene primer amplification, estimates of nucleated cell counts were derived. Only in-frame clones appear in the TCRdb table, and some are missing; sequencing was by immunoSEQ multiplex PCR. V and J calls and clone size come straight from that table; D and trimming were deduced from the DNA. The sample lists about 400,000 clones, around 87% seen once, with about 3% in the top ten. The source material was peripheral blood. The chain has TRBV7-9 and TRBJ2-3; D ambiguous. The clonotype originates from a human donor in a cohort sampled during active COVID-19. Here the CDR3 reads CASSSERDTQYF. The CDR3 DNA reads as TGTGCCAGCAGCTCGGAGCGAGATACGCAGTATTTT.